Listed here are 18 T cell receptor beta chains from one sample, sequenced in a study of blood T cell repertoires in COVID-19. Produced via immunoSEQ multiplex PCR; TCRdb's table is partial and in-frame only. The sample consists of some 160,000 clones, roughly 83% of them appearing once. The specimen was peripheral blood. These receptors were collected from a human donor in a cohort sampled during active COVID-19.

The chain is built from TRBV27 and TRBJ2-1; 11 nucleotides line up with TRBD2. The CDR3 totals 18 residues. Losses at the gene ends were 3 bases for V and 0 bases for J; bases not matched to a gene: 7. CDR1 is MNHEY and CDR2 is SMNVEV in the germline V gene (reference sequence). This CDR3 reads CASSFSGGAGTSYNEQFF. In DNA, the CDR3 is TGTGCCAGCAGTTTTAGCGGGGGGGCCGGCACCTCCTACAATGAGCAGTTCTTC.

In the case of this clone: Germline and junction disagree at one end, which may indicate a read error. This chain joins TRBV7-7 and TRBJ2-7; 7 bases match TRBD1. Germline V CDR1 and CDR2: SSHAT, FNYEAQ (reference sequence). This CDR3 region has 15 residues. The CDR3 bases are TGTGCTAGCAGCTTAGACGGCAGGGGGACCTACGAGCAGTACTTC. Residues: CASSLDGRGTYEQYF.

This chain connects TRBV5-1 to TRBJ1-4; TRBD1 matches 8 bases. Per germline, CDR1 SGHRS and CDR2 YFSETQ. Losses at the gene ends were 4 bases for V and 5 bases for J; bases not matched to a gene: 7. This CDR3 has 15 residues. The CDR3: CASSLRTGTNEKLFF. The CDR3 DNA reads as TGCGCCAGCAGCCTACGGACAGGGACGAATGAAAAACTGTTTTTT. The full variable domain, completed using reference TRBV5-1 and TRBJ1-4, is KAGVTQTPRYLIKTRGQQVTLSCSPISGHRSVSWYQQTPGQGLQFLFEYFSETQRNKGNFPGRFSGRQFSNSRSEMNVSTLELGDSALYLCASSLRTGTNEKLFFGSGTQLSVL.

J is TRBJ2-7 and V is TRBV6-5; D not resolved. V shed 4 bases and J shed 5 bases, with 12 bases lying between them. CDR3 length equals 13 residues. CDR1 MNHEY and CDR2 SVGAGI come from the germline V gene. The CDR3 nucleotides read TGTGCCAGCAGTTCCCCTAGGATCCACGAGCAGTACTTC. Encoded protein: CASSSPRIHEQYF.

This chain links TRBV6-2 or TRBV6-3 with TRBJ2-3; 8 bases align to TRBD2. The V gene end was trimmed by 0 bases and the J gene end by 6 bases; junction bases not matched to a gene: 14. Per germline, CDR1 MNHEY and CDR2 SVGEGT. This CDR3 has 18 amino acids. This CDR3 reads CASSYSGLAGSALDTQYF. The CDR3 nucleotides are TGTGCCAGCAGTTACTCGGGTCTAGCGGGCTCCGCGTTGGATACGCAGTATTTT.

The chain has TRBV18 and TRBJ2-2; weak D call: TRBD1 (5 bases). The ends were cut back, 2 bases at V and 5 bases at J, with 15 bases in the middle. Germline V CDR1 and CDR2: KGHSH, LQKENI. The CDR3 runs to 16 residues. CDR3 nucleotide sequence: TGTGCCAGCTCACCAACAGGTCCCCTCCCAACCGGGGAGCTGTTTTTT. Protein product: CASSPTGPLPTGELFF.

In this sample, this clone turned up a few times. The chain is built from TRBV7-8 and TRBJ1-5; weak D call: TRBD1 (5 bases). The CDR3 has 13 residues. V shed 2 bases and J shed 5 bases, with 7 bases lying between them. Per the germline V gene, CDR1 is SGHVS and CDR2 is FQNEAQ. CDR3 sequence reads: CASSLLRDQPQHF. The CDR3 nucleotides are TGTGCCAGCAGCTTACTCAGGGATCAGCCCCAGCATTTT.

The rearrangement joins TRBV21-1 to TRBJ1-1. TRBV21-1 is flagged as a pseudogene. The CDR3 extends over 15 amino acids. CDR3 bases: TGTGCCAGCAACGGGGGGGAGGTATTGAACACTGAAGCTTTCTTT. This translates into CASNGGEVLNTEAFF.

The rearrangement uses TRBV4-1 and TRBJ1-5; TRBD1 matches 7 bases. Germline V gene sequence: CDR1 MGHRA, CDR2 YSYEKL. The CDR3 loop spans 15 amino acids. Germline trimming cut 6 bases from V and 5 bases from J; bases unmatched to any gene: 10. In DNA, the CDR3 is TGCGCCAGCAGTTCAAGTGGGGACAGCTATCAGCCCCAGCATTTT. This translates into CASSSSGDSYQPQHF.

There are a few counts of this clone. The gene calls are TRBV6-2 or TRBV6-3 and TRBJ2-7, with TRBD1 identical over 8 bases. This CDR3 is built from 14 residues. In germline, CDR1 is MNHEY, CDR2 SVGEGT. The V and J ends lost 7 bases and 6 bases, in that order; junction bases with no gene match: 11. For the CDR3, the DNA is TGTGCCAGCATCCCCTTGGACAGGGAATTCGAGCAGTACTTC. It encodes CASIPLDREFEQYF.

V usage is TRBV7-3 and J usage is TRBJ2-1; TRBD2 agrees at 7 bases. The CDR3 has 15 amino acids. J was trimmed by 8 bases and V by 1 base; bases with no gene match: 8. CDR1 and CDR2 from the germline V gene are SGHTA and FQGTGA. The CDR3 region is CASSLKPAGPYEQFF. The CDR3 DNA reads as TGTGCCAGCAGCTTAAAGCCAGCGGGGCCTTATGAGCAGTTCTTC.

The chain employs TRBV9 and TRBJ1-1; 7 positions match TRBD1. The V and J ends lost 0 bases and 6 bases, in that order; junction bases with no gene match: 8. Germline V gives CDR1 SGDLS, CDR2 YYNGEE. This CDR3 spans 15 amino acids. The CDR3 here is CASSVAPTGWAEAFF. The CDR3, as DNA: TGTGCCAGCAGCGTAGCTCCGACAGGGTGGGCTGAAGCTTTCTTT. Drawing the rest from reference TRBV9 and TRBJ1-1, the complete variable domain is DSGVTQTPKHLITATGQRVTLRCSPRSGDLSVYWYQQSLDQGLQFLIQYYNGEERAKGNILERFSAQQFPDLHSELNLSSLELGDSALYFCASSVAPTGWAEAFFGQGTRLTVV.

The chain couples TRBV7-3 to TRBJ2-7, with a possible D match to TRBD1 (6 bases). The germline V gene has CDR1 SGHTA and CDR2 FQGTGA. V was trimmed by 6 bases and J by 2 bases, leaving 23 bases between them. CDR3 size: 17 residues. CDR3 nucleotide sequence: TGTGCCAGCAGTTCACAAATCCCCGAACAGGGACCCTACGAGCAGTACTTC. Translated: CASSSQIPEQGPYEQYF.

J is TRBJ2-1 and V is TRBV27; 9 nucleotides line up with TRBD1. The CDR3 consists of 15 residues. CDR1 and CDR2 from the germline V gene are MNHEY and SMNVEV (reference sequence). V was pared by 6 bases and J by 5 bases, with 8 bases of the junction left unmatched. The CDR3 DNA reads as TGTGCCAGCAGCCGGGACAGGGTATTGCACAATGAGCAGTTCTTC. Translated, it gives CASSRDRVLHNEQFF.

This clone was detected only once. The rearrangement uses TRBV9 and TRBJ1-5; weak D call: TRBD1 (5 bases). V was trimmed by 0 bases and J by 3 bases, leaving 10 bases between them. The CDR3 length is 15 residues. Germline V CDR1 and CDR2: SGDLS, YYNGEE. The CDR3 region has the DNA TGTGCCAGCAGCGTAGCCGGGGGGAACAATCAGCCCCAGCATTTT. As protein: CASSVAGGNNQPQHF.

The gene calls are TRBV7-8 and TRBJ2-7; perhaps TRBD2 as D (5 bases). The CDR3 runs 11 residues. V was trimmed by 9 bases and J by 7 bases, leaving 13 bases between them. CDR1 is SGHVS and CDR2 is FQNEAQ in the germline V gene. The CDR3 DNA sequence: TGTGCCAGTGCGGGTCAAAGGGAGCAGTACTTC. It codes for CASAGQREQYF.

The V and J genes are TRBV12-3 or TRBV12-4 and TRBJ1-1; TRBD1 agrees at 7 bases. CDR3 length: 13 residues. V shed 9 bases, J shed 8 bases, and the junction held 12 bases outside the gene matches. The DNA of the CDR3 is TGTGCCAGTCTTCTTAGGGGGCGGATGGAAGCTTTCTTT. It yields the protein CASLLRGRMEAFF.

This clone was seen just once. V gene TRBV7-9 combines with J gene TRBJ2-2; D gene uncertain. The CDR3 runs to 12 residues. CDR1 SEHNR and CDR2 FQNEAQ come from the germline V gene (reference sequence). Trimming removed 3 bases from V and 3 bases from J, with 2 bases in between. Here the CDR3 reads CASSFDTGELFF. CDR3 nucleotides: TGTGCCAGCAGCTTCGACACCGGGGAGCTGTTTTTT.